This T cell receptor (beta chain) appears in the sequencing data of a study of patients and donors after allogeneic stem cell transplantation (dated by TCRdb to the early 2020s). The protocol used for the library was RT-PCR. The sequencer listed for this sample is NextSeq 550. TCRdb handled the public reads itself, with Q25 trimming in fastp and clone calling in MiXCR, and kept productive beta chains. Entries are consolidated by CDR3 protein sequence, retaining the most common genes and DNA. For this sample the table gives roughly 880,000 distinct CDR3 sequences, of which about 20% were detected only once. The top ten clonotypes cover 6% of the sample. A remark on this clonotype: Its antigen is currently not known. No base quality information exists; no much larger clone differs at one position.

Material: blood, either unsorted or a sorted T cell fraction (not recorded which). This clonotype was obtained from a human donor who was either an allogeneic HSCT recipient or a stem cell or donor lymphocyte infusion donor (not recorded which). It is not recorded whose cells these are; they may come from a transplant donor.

The sequence in DNA is TGCGCCAGCAGCCCCTTCCCCCGTACCTCTGGAAACACCATATATTTT. It specifies CASSPFPRTSGNTIYF. The chain is assembled from TRBV4-1 and TRBJ1-3, with no confidently assigned D gene. The CDR3 goes from the cysteine to the phenylalanine over 16 residues. The DNA shown is the 48-base CDR3, in frame from base 1. V is cut by 4 bases and J by 0 bases, and the space between the germline ends is 13 bases. Sequences MGHRA (CDR1) and YSYEKL (CDR2) are obtained from the germline V gene.